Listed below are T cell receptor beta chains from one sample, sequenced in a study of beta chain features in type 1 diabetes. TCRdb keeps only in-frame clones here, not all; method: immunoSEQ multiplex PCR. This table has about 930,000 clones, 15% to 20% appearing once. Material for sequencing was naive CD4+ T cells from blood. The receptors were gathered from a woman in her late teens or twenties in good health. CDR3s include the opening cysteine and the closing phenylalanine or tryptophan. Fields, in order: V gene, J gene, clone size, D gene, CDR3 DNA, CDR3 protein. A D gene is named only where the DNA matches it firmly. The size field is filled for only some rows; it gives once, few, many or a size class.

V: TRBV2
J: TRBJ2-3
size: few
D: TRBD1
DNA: TGTGCCAGCAGAGCGGACAGGAGCACAGATACGCAGTATTTT
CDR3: CASRADRSTDTQYF

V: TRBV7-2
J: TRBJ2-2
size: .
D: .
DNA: TGTGCCAGCAGCTCCGGGACACAGACCGGGGAGCTGTTTTTT
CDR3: CASSSGTQTGELFF

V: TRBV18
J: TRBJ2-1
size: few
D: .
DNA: TGTGCCAGCTCACCCGCCCAGGGGCAGGGGAGAAATGAGCAGTTCTTC
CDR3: CASSPAQGQGRNEQFF

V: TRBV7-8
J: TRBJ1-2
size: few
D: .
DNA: TGTGCCAGCAGCTATGACAGGCCATTCTATGGCTACACCTTC
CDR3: CASSYDRPFYGYTF

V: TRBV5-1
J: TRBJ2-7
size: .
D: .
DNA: TGCGCCAGCAGCCTGAATCTCGACAGCTCCTACGAGCAGTACTTC
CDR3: CASSLNLDSSYEQYF

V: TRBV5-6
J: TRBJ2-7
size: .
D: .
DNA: TGTGCCAGCAGCTCGTCAGACAGGAGCTCCTACGAGCAGTACTTC
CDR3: CASSSSDRSSYEQYF

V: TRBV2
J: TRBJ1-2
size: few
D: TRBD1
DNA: TGTGCCAGCAGTGAAGGGACAGGGTATATTTTGTATGGCTACACCTTC
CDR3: CASSEGTGYILYGYTF

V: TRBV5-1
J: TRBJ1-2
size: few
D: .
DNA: TGCGCCAGCAGCCCGACGTCTTCTCTCCGCTATGGCTACACCTTC
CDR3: CASSPTSSLRYGYTF

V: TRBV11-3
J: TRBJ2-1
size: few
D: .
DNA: TGTGCCAGCAGCTTAGGGGAGCAGCAGTTCTTC
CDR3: CASSLGEQQFF

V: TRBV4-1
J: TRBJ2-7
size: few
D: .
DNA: TGCGCCAGCAGCCAGGTAACCTACGAGCAGTACTTC
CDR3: CASSQVTYEQYF

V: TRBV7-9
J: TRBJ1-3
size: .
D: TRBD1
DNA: TGTGCCAGCAGCTTAGAGGACAGGGGTCTGACTGGAAACACCATATATTTT
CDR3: CASSLEDRGLTGNTIYF

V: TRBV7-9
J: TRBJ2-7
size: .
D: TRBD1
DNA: TGTGCCAGCAGCTCCGTCTCTGGAGGACAGGGTTACGAGCAGTACTTC
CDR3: CASSSVSGGQGYEQYF

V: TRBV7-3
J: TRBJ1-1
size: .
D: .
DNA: TGTGCCAGCAGTCAAGCCAGGGACACTGAAGCTTTCTTT
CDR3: CASSQARDTEAFF

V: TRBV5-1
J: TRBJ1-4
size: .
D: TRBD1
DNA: TGCGCCAGCAGCTTGTACAGGGGGCACGAAAAACTGTTTTTT
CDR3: CASSLYRGHEKLFF

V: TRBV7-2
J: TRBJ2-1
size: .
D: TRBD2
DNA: TGTGCCAGCAGCTTCAAGCGGGGAAATGAGCAGTTCTTC
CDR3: CASSFKRGNEQFF

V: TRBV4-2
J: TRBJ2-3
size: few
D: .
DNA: TGTGCCAGCAGCCAAGATTTGTCTCTTGGGTCGGGTTACTCAGATACGCAGTATTTT
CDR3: CASSQDLSLGSGYSDTQYF

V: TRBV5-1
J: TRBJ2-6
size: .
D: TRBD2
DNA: TGCGCCAGCAGCTCGACTAGCGGGTTTAGCTCTGGGGCCAACGTCCTGACTTTC
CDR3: CASSSTSGFSSGANVLTF

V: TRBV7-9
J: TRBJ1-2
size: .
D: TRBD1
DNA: TGTGCCAGCAGCCACAGGGGGATCTATGGCTACACCTTC
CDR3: CASSHRGIYGYTF

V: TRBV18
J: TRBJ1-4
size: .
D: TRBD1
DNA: TGTGCCAGCTCACAACAGGGGAATGATGAAAAACTGTTTTTT
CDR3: CASSQQGNDEKLFF

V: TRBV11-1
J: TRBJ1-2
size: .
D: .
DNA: TGTGCCAGCAGCTACACCGGGTTGATAAGCTACACCTTC
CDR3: CASSYTGLISYTF

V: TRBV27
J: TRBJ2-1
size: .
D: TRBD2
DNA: TGTGCCAGCAGTTACGGACTAGCCGCCTCCTACAATGAGCAGTTCTTC
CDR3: CASSYGLAASYNEQFF

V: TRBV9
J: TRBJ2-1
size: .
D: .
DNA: TGTGCCAGCAGCGTAGACGGGAGTGACTACAATGAGCAGTTCTTC
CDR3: CASSVDGSDYNEQFF

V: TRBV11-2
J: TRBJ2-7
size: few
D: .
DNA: TGTGCCAGCAGCTTAGAAGTTGGTCTCGAGCAGTACTTC
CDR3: CASSLEVGLEQYF

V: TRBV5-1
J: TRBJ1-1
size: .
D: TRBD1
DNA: TGCGCCAGCAGCCCCGACAGGGACACTGAAGCTTTCTTT
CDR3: CASSPDRDTEAFF

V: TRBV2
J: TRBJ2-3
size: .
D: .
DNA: TGTGCCAGCAGAGAAGACCGAGGGTTAGGTACAGATACGCAGTATTTT
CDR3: CASREDRGLGTDTQYF

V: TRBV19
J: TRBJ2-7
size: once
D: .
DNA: TGTGCCAGTAGTATTTCCGGCATCAACGAGCAGTACTTC
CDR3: CASSISGINEQYF

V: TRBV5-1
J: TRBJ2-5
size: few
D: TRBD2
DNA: TGCGCCAGCAGAGGTTATAGCGGGAGTTCCAGATCGGAGACCCAGTACTTC
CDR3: CASRGYSGSSRSETQYF

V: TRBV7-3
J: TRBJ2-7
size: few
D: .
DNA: TGTGCCAGCAGCTTGTCAGTGGGTGGGCCCGAGCAGTACTTC
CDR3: CASSLSVGGPEQYF

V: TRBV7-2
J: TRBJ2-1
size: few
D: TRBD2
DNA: TGTGCCAGCAGCTTTGGGGGGGGTATCAATGAGCAGTTCTTC
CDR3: CASSFGGGINEQFF

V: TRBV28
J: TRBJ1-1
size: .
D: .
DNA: TGTGCCAGTGACCTTGGGGGCACTGAAGCTTTCTTT
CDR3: CASDLGGTEAFF